This entry concerns a single TCR beta chain. Its antigen is unknown. These data belong to a study of T cells in Graves' hyperthyroidism and ophthalmopathy. The germline V gene encodes CDR1 LNHNV and CDR2 YYDKDF (reference sequence). Trimming removed 5 bases from V and 4 bases from J; junction bases left unmatched: 11. The CDR3 has 16 residues. Absent ophthalmopathy progression within 18 months defined stable Graves' hyperthyroidism. The PBMCs studied were ones that came from 10 ml fresh peripheral blood. Using RNA transcripts as the source, TCR beta CDR3 regions were amplified. With the HTBI primer set, the TCR CDR3 went through a first round of RT-PCR. TCRdb ran MiXCR on the multiplex PCR reads and lists one entry per CDR3 protein. The profile shows roughly 380,000 distinct CDR3 sequences, roughly an eighth of them singletons. Whole-study findings and limits: Most expanded thyroid clonotypes above 0.001 also appeared in blood.

This receptor was obtained from a young woman with Graves' hyperthyroidism. The sequencing input was blood. The V gene is TRBV15, the J gene TRBJ2-3, with 8 bases lining up with TRBD2. The CDR3 sequence: CATSRWAGGAADTQYF. As DNA, the CDR3 is TGTGCCACCAGCCGTTGGGCGGGAGGAGCGGCAGATACGCAGTATTTT.